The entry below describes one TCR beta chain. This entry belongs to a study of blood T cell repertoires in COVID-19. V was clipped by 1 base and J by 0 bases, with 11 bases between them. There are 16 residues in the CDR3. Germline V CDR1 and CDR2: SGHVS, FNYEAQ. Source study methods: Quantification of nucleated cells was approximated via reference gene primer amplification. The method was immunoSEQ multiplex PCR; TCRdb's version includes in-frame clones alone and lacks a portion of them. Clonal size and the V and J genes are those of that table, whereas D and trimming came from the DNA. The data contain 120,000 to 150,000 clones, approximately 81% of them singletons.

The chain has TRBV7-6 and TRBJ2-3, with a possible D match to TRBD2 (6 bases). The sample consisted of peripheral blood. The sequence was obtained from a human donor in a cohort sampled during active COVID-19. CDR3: CASSLGAGTSTDTQYF. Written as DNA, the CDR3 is TGTGCCAGCAGCTTAGGTGCGGGGACTAGCACAGATACGCAGTATTTT.